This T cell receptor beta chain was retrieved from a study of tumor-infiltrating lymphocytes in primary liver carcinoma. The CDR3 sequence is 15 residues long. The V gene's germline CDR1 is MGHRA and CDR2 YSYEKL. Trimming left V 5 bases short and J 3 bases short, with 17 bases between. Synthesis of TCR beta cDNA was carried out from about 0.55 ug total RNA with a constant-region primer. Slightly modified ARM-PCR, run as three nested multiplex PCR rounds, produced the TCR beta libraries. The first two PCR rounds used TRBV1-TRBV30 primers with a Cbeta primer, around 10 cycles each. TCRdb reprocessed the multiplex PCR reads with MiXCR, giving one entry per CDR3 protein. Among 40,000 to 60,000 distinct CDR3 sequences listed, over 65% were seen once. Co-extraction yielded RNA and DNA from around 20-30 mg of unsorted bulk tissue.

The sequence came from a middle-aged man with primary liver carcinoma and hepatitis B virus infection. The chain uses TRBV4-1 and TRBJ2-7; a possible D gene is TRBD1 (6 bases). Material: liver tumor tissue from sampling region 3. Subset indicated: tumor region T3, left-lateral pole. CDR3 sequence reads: CASSFVQDSIYEQYF. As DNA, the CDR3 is TGCGCCAGCAGCTTTGTTCAGGACAGCATCTACGAGCAGTACTTC.